Below, 17 T cell receptor beta chains from the same sample are listed, as sequenced in a study of cytomegalovirus exposure and HLA in healthy donors. The assay was immunoSEQ multiplex PCR, and TCRdb's table has in-frame clones only and misses some. The data contain about 98,000 clones, about 88% of them singletons. Sequencing was done on a sample of PBMCs. These receptors were collected from a man younger than 35 in good health and CMV-seropositive.

The chain joins TRBV2 to TRBJ1-2; 8 bases fit TRBD1. Trimming cost V 6 bases and J 2 bases; bases outside gene matches: 5. The length of the CDR3 is 14 residues. Germline lookup yields CDR1 SNHLY and CDR2 FYNNEI. The CDR3 nucleotides read TGTGCCAGCAGCCGGGGACAGGAGAACTATGGCTACACCTTC. It codes for CASSRGQENYGYTF.

The CDR3 spells CASSPTNGGTYNEQFF. Written as DNA, the CDR3 is TGTGCCAGCAGCCCGACGAACGGGGGGACTTACAATGAGCAGTTCTTC. V is TRBV7-2 and J is TRBJ2-1; TRBD2 matches 7 bases. There are 16 residues in the CDR3. Germline CDR1 and CDR2: SGHTA and FQGNSA. V was pared by 5 bases and J by 4 bases, with 11 bases of the junction left unmatched.

V usage is TRBV11-2 and J usage is TRBJ2-7, with D perhaps matching TRBD2 (6 bases). The CDR3 sequence is 12 residues long. V dropped 6 bases and J dropped 6 bases, with 12 bases sitting between them. Per the germline V gene, CDR1 is SGHAT and CDR2 is FQNNGV. The CDR3 spells CASRGGGIEQYF. The CDR3 DNA is TGTGCCAGCAGGGGCGGAGGGATCGAGCAGTACTTC.

This sequence joins TRBV4-1 and TRBJ2-1; 12 bases are a match to TRBD2. The CDR3 contains 15 residues. The germline CDR1 and CDR2 sequences are MGHRA and YSYEKL. V lost 6 bases, J lost 4 bases, and 4 bases stayed unmatched. The CDR3 here is CASRSGLAGYNEQFF. CDR3 DNA: TGCGCCAGCAGATCGGGACTAGCGGGTTACAATGAGCAGTTCTTC.

The chain couples TRBV5-1 to TRBJ1-1; unclear D gene. The CDR3 totals 14 residues. Germline loops: CDR1 SGHRS, CDR2 YFSETQ. Between the trimmed V and J ends, which lost 1 base and 2 bases, there was a span of 9 bases. This chain's CDR3 is CASSLRGLNTEAFF. The CDR3 nucleotides read TGCGCCAGCAGCTTGAGAGGATTAAACACTGAAGCTTTCTTT.

V is TRBV28 and J is TRBJ1-2; 9 bases map to TRBD1. V shed 5 bases, J shed 4 bases, and the junction held 14 bases outside the gene matches. Germline CDR1 reads MDHEN; CDR2 reads SYDVKM. The CDR3 totals 17 residues. CDR3: CASSHGTGPQGAYGYTF. CDR3 sequence (DNA): TGTGCCAGCAGTCACGGGACAGGGCCCCAGGGTGCCTATGGCTACACCTTC.

The gene calls are TRBV9 and TRBJ2-5; 10 bases align to TRBD2. The J segment lost 1 base and the V segment lost 3 bases, leaving 6 bases of the junction unmatched. Germline V lookup: CDR1 SGDLS, CDR2 YYNGEE. This CDR3 has 16 amino acids. In nucleotides, the CDR3 is TGTGCCAGCAGCGCCCTTAGCGGGGGGCCCCAAGAGACCCAGTACTTC. This translates into CASSALSGGPQETQYF. Variable domain in full (rest from reference TRBV9 and TRBJ2-5): DSGVTQTPKHLITATGQRVTLRCSPRSGDLSVYWYQQSLDQGLQFLIQYYNGEERAKGNILERFSAQQFPDLHSELNLSSLELGDSALYFCASSALSGGPQETQYFGPGTRLLVL.

The chain combines TRBV9 with TRBJ2-1; D possibly corresponds to TRBD2 (6 bases). Germline CDR1 and CDR2: SGDLS and YYNGEE. V lost 1 base and J lost 7, with 18 bases in between. The CDR3 contains 16 residues. The CDR3 region is CASSVSSAGRGNEQFF. DNA of the CDR3: TGTGCCAGCAGCGTAAGTTCGGCGGGGCGAGGGAATGAGCAGTTCTTC.

The rearrangement joins TRBV4-1 to TRBJ2-3; 8 bases match TRBD2. With V trimmed by 2 bases and J by 4 bases, 8 bases remained unmatched. The CDR3 spans 16 residues. The germline gives CDR1 MGHRA, CDR2 YSYEKL. CDR3 in DNA: TGCGCCAGCAGCCAAACCACAGCGGGAGTGGCAGATACGCAGTATTTT. Residues: CASSQTTAGVADTQYF.

V and J are TRBV5-6 and TRBJ2-6; 7 nucleotides align to TRBD1. Germline values: CDR1 SGHDT, CDR2 YYEEEE. V trimming: 4 bases; J trimming: 11 bases; junction bases outside the gene matches: 9. The CDR3 length is 14 residues. The CDR3 DNA sequence: TGTGCCAGCAGCCCCGTGTGGCAGGGGGACGTCCTGACTTTC. Translated: CASSPVWQGDVLTF.

CDR3 in DNA: TGTGCCAGCAGCCAAGAGCCTAGCGGGGGATACAATGAGCAGTTCTTC. Translating it yields CASSQEPSGGYNEQFF. V is TRBV4-2 and J is TRBJ2-1, with 10 bases that match TRBD2. Per the germline V gene, CDR1 is LGHNA and CDR2 is YNFKEQ. Trimming cost V 0 bases and J 4 bases; bases outside gene matches: 3. This CDR3 spans 16 amino acids.

V usage is TRBV19 and J usage is TRBJ2-1, with D unresolved. This CDR3 has 15 amino acids. Deletions cut 3 bases from V and 0 bases from J, with 9 bases between. Germline assignment: CDR1 LNHDA and CDR2 SQIVND (reference sequence). The CDR3 sequence is CASSIKQTSYNEQFF. CDR3 bases: TGTGCCAGTAGTATCAAACAAACCTCCTACAATGAGCAGTTCTTC.

This chain connects TRBV18 to TRBJ2-3; TRBD2 matches at 14 bases. This CDR3 comprises 17 residues. CDR1 and CDR2 (germline): KGHSH, LQKENI. Trimming removed 2 bases from V and 5 bases from J; junction bases left unmatched: 6. CDR3 coding DNA: TGTGCCAGCTCACCAGGACTAGCGGGGGGCAGAGGAGATACGCAGTATTTT. Protein product: CASSPGLAGGRGDTQYF.

The J gene is TRBJ2-7, the V gene TRBV11-3, with 7 bases aligning to TRBD2. Per the germline V gene, CDR1 is SGHNT and CDR2 is YENEEA. CDR3 length equals 14 residues. J gave up 2 bases and V 1 base, and 2 bases lay outside the gene matches. The CDR3 bases are TGTGCCAGCAGCTTAGCGGGAGGCCCCTACGAGCAGTACTTC. Amino acid sequence: CASSLAGGPYEQYF.

This chain uses TRBV28 with TRBJ1-1; tentative D call: TRBD1 (6 bases). The CDR3 spans 13 residues. Trimming stripped 7 bases from V and 6 bases from J, with 15 bases between. Germline V CDR1 and CDR2: MDHEN, SYDVKM. In DNA, the CDR3 is TGTGCCAGCACCCTAGGGGGGGCCGCTGAAGCTTTCTTT. It codes for CASTLGGAAEAFF.

The chain combines TRBV6-6 with TRBJ1-1; D gene unclear. The V end lost 4 bases, the J end lost 4 bases, and 7 bases lay between the germline ends. The germline gives CDR1 MNHNY, CDR2 SVGAGI (reference sequence). The length of the CDR3 is 12 residues. CDR3 DNA: TGTGCCAGCAGTTCCACGGGCACTGAAGCTTTCTTT. Its translation is CASSSTGTEAFF.

The rearrangement links TRBV14 to TRBJ2-1; maybe TRBD1 (6 bases). Trimming pared 2 bases from V and 0 bases from J, leaving 8 bases between. Germline V lookup: CDR1 SGHDN, CDR2 FVKESK. The CDR3 is 15 amino acids. CDR3 DNA: TGTGCCAGCAGCCAATACAGGGACTCCTACAATGAGCAGTTCTTC. As protein: CASSQYRDSYNEQFF.